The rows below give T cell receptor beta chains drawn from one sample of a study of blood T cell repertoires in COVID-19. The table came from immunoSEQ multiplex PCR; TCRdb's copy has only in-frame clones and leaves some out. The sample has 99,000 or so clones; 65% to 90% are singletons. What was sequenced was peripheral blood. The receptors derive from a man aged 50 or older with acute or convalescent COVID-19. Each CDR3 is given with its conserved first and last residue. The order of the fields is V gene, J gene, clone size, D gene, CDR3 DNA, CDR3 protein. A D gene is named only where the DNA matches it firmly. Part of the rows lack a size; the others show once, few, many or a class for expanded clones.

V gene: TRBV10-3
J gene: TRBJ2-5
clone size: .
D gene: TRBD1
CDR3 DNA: TGTGCCATCAGTGAATACAGGGGTACCCAAGAGACCCAGTACTTC
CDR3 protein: CAISEYRGTQETQYF

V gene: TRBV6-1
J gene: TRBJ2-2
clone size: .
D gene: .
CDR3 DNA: TGTGCCAGCAGTGAAATCAGGGGCAGGGAGCTGTTTTTT
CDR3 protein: CASSEIRGRELFF

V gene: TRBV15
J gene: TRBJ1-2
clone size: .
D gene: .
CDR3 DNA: TGTGCCACCTGCGGGCGAGGAGGGGCGGGGGGTGGCTACACCTTC
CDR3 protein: CATCGRGGAGGGYTF

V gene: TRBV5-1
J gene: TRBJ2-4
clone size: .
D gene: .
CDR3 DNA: TGCGCCAGCAGCTTGGAGAGGAACATTCAGTACTTC
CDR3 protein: CASSLERNIQYF

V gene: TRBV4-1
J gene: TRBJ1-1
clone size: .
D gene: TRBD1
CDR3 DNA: TGCGCCAGCAGCGTACAGGGGGCAGACACTGAAGCTTTCTTT
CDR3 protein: CASSVQGADTEAFF

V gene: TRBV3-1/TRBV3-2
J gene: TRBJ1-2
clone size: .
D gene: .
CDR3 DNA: TGTGCCAGCAGCAACGATGGAGCGGGTGGCTACACCTTC
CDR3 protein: CASSNDGAGGYTF

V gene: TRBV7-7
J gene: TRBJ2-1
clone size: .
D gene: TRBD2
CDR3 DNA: TGTGCTAGCAGCCCAGCGGGGGGGATTGAGCAGTTCTTC
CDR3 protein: CASSPAGGIEQFF

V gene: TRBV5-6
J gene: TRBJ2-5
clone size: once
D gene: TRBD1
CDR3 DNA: TGTGCCAGCAGCCTTTACCGGACAGGGGGCCCCCAAGAGACCCAGTACTTC
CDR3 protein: CASSLYRTGGPQETQYF

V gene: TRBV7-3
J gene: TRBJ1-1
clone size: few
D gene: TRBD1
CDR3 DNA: TGTGCCAGCAGCCTTTCCGGGACAGGGGGAACTGAAGCTTTCTTT
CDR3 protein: CASSLSGTGGTEAFF

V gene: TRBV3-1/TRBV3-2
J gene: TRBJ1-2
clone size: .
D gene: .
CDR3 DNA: TGTGCCAGCAGCCAAGGCACTCCTAGCTATGGCTACACCTTC
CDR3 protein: CASSQGTPSYGYTF

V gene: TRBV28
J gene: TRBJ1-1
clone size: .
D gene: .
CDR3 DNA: TGTGCCAGCAGTCCTTCCCGACAGTGGGTTGAAGCTTTCTTT
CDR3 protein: CASSPSRQWVEAFF

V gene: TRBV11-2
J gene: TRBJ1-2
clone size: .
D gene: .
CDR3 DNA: TGTGCCAGCAGCCTAGGGGAGGGGAGGACCCTATATGGCTACACCTTC
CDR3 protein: CASSLGEGRTLYGYTF

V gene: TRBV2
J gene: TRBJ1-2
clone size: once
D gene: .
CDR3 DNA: TGTGCCAGCAGTGAAGCGCTAGGCCGGGATGGCTACACCTTC
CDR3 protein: CASSEALGRDGYTF

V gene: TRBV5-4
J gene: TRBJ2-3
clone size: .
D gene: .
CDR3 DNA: TGTGCCAGCAGCTTGGTTGGGGCCCCCTTCACTAGCACAGATACGCAGTATTTT
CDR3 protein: CASSLVGAPFTSTDTQYF

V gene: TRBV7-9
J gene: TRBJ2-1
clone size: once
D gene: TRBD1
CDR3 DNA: TGTGCCAGCAGTGAGGACAGGACCTACAATGAGCAGTTCTTC
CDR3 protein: CASSEDRTYNEQFF

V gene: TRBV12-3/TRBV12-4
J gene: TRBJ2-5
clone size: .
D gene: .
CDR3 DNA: TGTGCCAGCGGAACTGGAGGAGTTGAGACCCAGTACTTC
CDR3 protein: CASGTGGVETQYF

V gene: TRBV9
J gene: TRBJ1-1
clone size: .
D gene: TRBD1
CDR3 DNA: TGTGCCAGCAGCGGGGAGGGACAGGGGAACACTGAAGCTTTCTTT
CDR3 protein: CASSGEGQGNTEAFF

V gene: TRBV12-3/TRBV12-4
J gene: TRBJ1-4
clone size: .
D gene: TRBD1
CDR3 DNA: TGTGCCAGCAGTTTCGCAGGGGGTGAAAAACTGTTTTTT
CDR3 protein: CASSFAGGEKLFF

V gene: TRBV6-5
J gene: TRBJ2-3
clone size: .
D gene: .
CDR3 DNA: TGTGCCAGCAGTCCCGACAGGCCCACAGATACGCAGTATTTT
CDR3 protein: CASSPDRPTDTQYF

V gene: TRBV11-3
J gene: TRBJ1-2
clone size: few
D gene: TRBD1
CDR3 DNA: TGTGCCAGCAGCGGACAGGGGGCAGTGCGAGGGTATGGCTACACCTTC
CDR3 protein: CASSGQGAVRGYGYTF

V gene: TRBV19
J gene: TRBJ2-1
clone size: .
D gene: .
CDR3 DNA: TGTGCCAGTAGATCCTCTCCTAGAAACAATGAGCAGTTCTTC
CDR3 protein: CASRSSPRNNEQFF

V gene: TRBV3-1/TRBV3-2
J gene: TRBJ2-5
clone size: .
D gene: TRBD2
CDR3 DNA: TGTGCCAGCAGCCTTGGGAGGGTAGCGGGAGCCTACTTC
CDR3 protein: CASSLGRVAGAYF

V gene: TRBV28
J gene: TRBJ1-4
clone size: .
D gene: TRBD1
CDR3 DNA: TGTGCCAGCAGCCAAACAGGGGCGGAAAAACTGTTTTTT
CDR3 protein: CASSQTGAEKLFF

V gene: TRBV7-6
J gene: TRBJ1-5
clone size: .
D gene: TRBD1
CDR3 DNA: TGTGCCAGCAGCTTAGGGACAGGGGGCAATCAGCCCCAGCATTTT
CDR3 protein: CASSLGTGGNQPQHF

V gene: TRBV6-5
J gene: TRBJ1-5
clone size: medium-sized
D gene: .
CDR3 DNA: TGTGCCAGCAGTTACACAGGGATTAACAATCAGCCCCAGCATTTT
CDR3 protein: CASSYTGINNQPQHF

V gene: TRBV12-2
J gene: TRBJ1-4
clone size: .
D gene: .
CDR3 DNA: TGTGCAAGTCGCCAACAATACGGACAGGGTGCAACTAATGAAAAACTGTTTTTT
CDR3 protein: CASRQQYGQGATNEKLFF

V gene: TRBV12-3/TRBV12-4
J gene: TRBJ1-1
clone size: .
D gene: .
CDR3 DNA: TGTGCCAGCAGTTTTGACAAGAACACTGAAGCTTTCTTT
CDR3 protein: CASSFDKNTEAFF